This T cell receptor beta chain appears in the sequencing data of a study of T cell changes during pregnancy in multiple sclerosis. Sequencing used immunoSEQ multiplex PCR; TCRdb keeps in-frame clones, though not all of them. Of tens of thousands of clones listed, 75% to 95% were seen once; the top ten hold approximately 2.3%. CDR1 is LNHDA, CDR2 SQIVND, per germline (reference sequence). CDR3 length equals 16 residues. V was trimmed by 0 bases and J by 0 bases, leaving 9 bases between them. This clone was found once. The sample was peripheral blood, taken in the first trimester of pregnancy. The chain has TRBV19 and TRBJ2-4, with D hard to call. This TCR was recovered from a female donor in good health, enrolled as a control in a pregnancy study. The CDR3 region is CASSIDLRIAKNIQYF. The CDR3 bases are TGTGCCAGTAGTATAGATCTAAGAATAGCCAAAAACATTCAGTACTTC.